These 15 T cell receptor beta chains came from one sample sequenced in a study of T and B cells in COVID-19 patients (dated by TCRdb to 2020 to 2022). Genomic DNA extracted from blood was used in amounts of about 250-550 ng for amplification of TRB repertoires. Sequencing was performed on an Illumina MiSeq. Multiplex PCR with BIOMED2 TRB-A/B primer pools was used to amplify the TRB rearrangements. The public reads were reprocessed in TCRdb via fastp at Q25 and MiXCR, keeping in-frame beta chains. Rows are combined by CDR3 protein, so each entry shows the most common genes and DNA. The sample data list fewer than 20,000 distinct CDR3 sequences, and around a third of these were observed just once. About 17% of the sample lies in the top ten. Sequencing used blood. The receptors shown here come from a human donor with active COVID-19.

By proportion, this clonotype is medium-sized (0.01 to 0.1%). This rearrangement joins TRBV19 to TRBJ2-7; D gene ambiguous. CDR3 length: 13 amino acids. The V gene's germline CDR1 is LNHDA and CDR2 SQIVND (reference sequence). Trimming shortened V by 4 bases and J by 6 bases, and 13 bases separated the two germline ends. The CDR3: CASSTGRLTEQYV. The CDR3 DNA reads TGTGCCAGTAGTACCGGTCGGCTAACCGAGCAGTACGTC.

This clonotype was detected a few times. The chain joins TRBV6-5 to TRBJ1-2; no definite D call. The CDR3 runs 13 residues. Germline CDR1 reads MNHEY; CDR2 reads SVGAGI. The ends were cut back, 0 bases at V and 2 bases at J, with 4 bases in the middle. The CDR3: CASSYSTNYGYTF. CDR3 in DNA: TGTGCCAGCAGTTACTCGACCAACTATGGCTACACCTTC.

The chain links TRBV5-8 to TRBJ1-2; D is possibly TRBD1 (5 bases). CDR3 length equals 16 residues. Trimming took off 0 bases at V and 7 bases at J, with 19 bases between the two ends. The V gene's germline CDR1 is SGHTS and CDR2 YDEGEE. This CDR3 is CASSLEFGRADFGYTF. CDR3 nucleotides: TGTGCCAGCAGCTTGGAGTTCGGCAGGGCAGATTTTGGCTACACCTTC.

This clonotype was found a few times. J is TRBJ1-1 and V is TRBV27; weak D call: TRBD1 (6 bases). The CDR3 sequence is 15 residues long. V was trimmed by 5 bases and J by 0 bases, leaving 13 bases between them. CDR1 is MNHEY and CDR2 is SMNVEV in the germline V gene (reference sequence). The CDR3 loop is CASSRPGHMNTEAFF. The CDR3 DNA reads TGTGCCAGCAGTCGACCGGGACACATGAACACTGAAGCTTTCTTT.

This clonotype is judged medium-sized (0.01 to 0.1%). The genes are TRBV29-1 and TRBJ2-1; a weak D match, TRBD2 (6 bases). Trimming shortened V by 8 bases and J by 7 bases, and 21 bases separated the two germline ends. The CDR3 extends over 14 amino acids. CDR1 is SQVTM, CDR2 ANQGSEA, per germline. The CDR3 DNA reads as TGCAGCCATGGTCGTTGGGAGGTGGGGAATGAGCAGTTCTTC. Translated, it gives CSHGRWEVGNEQFF.

The genes are TRBV7-6 and TRBJ1-1; 8 bases are shared with TRBD1. The CDR3 has 13 amino acids. Trimming at V came to 3 bases and at J to 6 bases, leaving 3 bases not matched to a gene. The germline CDR1 and CDR2 sequences are SGHVS and FNYEAQ. As DNA, the CDR3 is TGTGCCAGCAGCTTGACAGGGGCCGCTGAAGCTTTCTTT. Translation gives CASSLTGAAEAFF.

J is TRBJ2-3 and V is TRBV6-5; 11 bases are a match to TRBD2. Losses at the gene ends were 8 bases for V and 1 base for J; bases not matched to a gene: 5. The CDR3 totals 15 residues. The germline V gene encodes CDR1 MNHEY and CDR2 SVGAGI. The CDR3 loop is CASDSGGAGTDTQYF. CDR3 in DNA: TGTGCCAGCGATAGCGGGGGGGCGGGCACAGATACGCAGTATTTT.

This clonotype was counted only a few times. The chain joins TRBV18 to TRBJ2-7; possibly TRBD2 for D (7 bases). Germline V gene sequence: CDR1 KGHSH, CDR2 LQKENI. The CDR3 covers 14 residues. Trimming removed 2 bases at V and 4 bases at J, with 12 bases between. The CDR3 sequence: CASSPSGGQYEQYV. The DNA for the CDR3 is TGTGCCAGCTCACCATCGGGGGGCCAGTACGAGCAGTACGTC.

By share, this clonotype ranks as medium-sized. The chain couples TRBV19 to TRBJ2-2; 8 nucleotides match TRBD1. The CDR3 covers 14 residues. Per the germline V gene, CDR1 is LNHDA and CDR2 is SQIVND (reference sequence). Trimming cost V 6 bases and J 4 bases; bases outside gene matches: 4. In DNA form, the CDR3 reads TGTGCCAGTAGCATGACAGGGGCCACCGGGGAGCTGTTTTTT. Amino acids: CASSMTGATGELFF.

The table lists this clonotype with a count of one. The junction differs from germline at one of its ends, possibly a read error. V gene TRBV24-1 combines with J gene TRBJ2-1; D uncertain. The CDR3 is made up of 16 amino acids. CDR1 is KGHDR, CDR2 SFDVKD, per germline. The CDR3 DNA reads as TGTGCCACCAGTGACCACGAGCCAGCCTCCTACAATGTGCAGTTCTTC. Translation: CATSDHEPASYNVQFF.

The chain carries TRBV10-3 and TRBJ1-2; 8 positions match TRBD1. Germline CDR1 and CDR2: ENHRY and SYGVKD. The CDR3 totals 13 residues. J was trimmed by 6 bases and V by 10 bases; bases with no gene match: 10. The CDR3 DNA follows: TGTGCCACTCCTAATCCAGGGGGCGATGGCTACACCTTC. Its translation: CATPNPGGDGYTF.

This chain uses TRBV20-1 with TRBJ1-6, with 7 bases fitting TRBD1. This CDR3 region has 15 residues. V trimming: 0 bases; J trimming: 5 bases; junction bases outside the gene matches: 4. Looked up from germline, CDR1 is DFQATT and CDR2 is SNEGSKA (reference sequence). The CDR3: CSARDFGTDNSPLHF. CDR3 nucleotides: TGCAGTGCTAGAGATTTTGGGACAGATAATTCACCCCTCCACTTT.

The chain recombines TRBV5-6 with TRBJ2-4; weak D call: TRBD2 (7 bases). In germline, CDR1 is SGHDT, CDR2 YYEEEE. V lost 6 bases to trimming and J lost 0 bases, with 13 bases between them. This CDR3 is 15 amino acids long. The CDR3 DNA sequence: TGTGCCAGCACCCCGCGGGGGCTAGCCAAAAACATTCAGTACTTC. It is translated as CASTPRGLAKNIQYF.

The chain has TRBV7-2 and TRBJ2-7, with 10 bases fitting TRBD2. With V trimmed by 4 bases and J by 1 base, 7 bases remained unmatched. The V gene's germline CDR1 is SGHTA and CDR2 FQGNSA. This CDR3 spans 16 amino acids. The CDR3 sequence is CASSSPSGGPSYEQYF. In DNA form, the CDR3 reads TGTGCCAGCAGCTCCCCTAGCGGGGGACCATCCTACGAGCAGTACTTC.

This clonotype is medium-sized by share. The chain links TRBV13 to TRBJ2-3, with D possibly matching TRBD1 (6 bases). Germline CDR1 reads PRHDT; CDR2 reads FYEKMQ (reference sequence). V was shortened by 0 bases and J by 5 bases, with 9 bases between the two germline ends. The CDR3 runs 14 residues. The CDR3, as DNA: TGTGCCAGCAGCTTAGGGGGGGCGGGAGATACGCAGTATTTT. It yields the protein CASSLGGAGDTQYF.